Listed below are T cell receptor beta chains from one sample, sequenced in a study of CD8+ T cells in alopecia areata. Some clones are missing from TCRdb's copy, which holds only in-frame ones; the method was immunoSEQ multiplex PCR. The table lists 93,000 or so clones, around 59% of them singletons. The specimen was CD4+ T cells sorted from blood. The receptors stem from a human donor in good health. Each CDR3 is given with its conserved first and last residue. The D gene is left open where the match is weak. Size is stated for part of the rows, as once, few or many counts, or as a class when the clone is expanded.

cdr3_aa: CASQGSFGRMNTEAFF; cdr3_nt: TGTGCCAGCCAGGGATCATTTGGACGCATGAACACTGAAGCTTTCTTT; d_call: .; clone_size: .; v_call: TRBV27; j_call: TRBJ1-1
cdr3_aa: CASSLGQGAYQPQHF; cdr3_nt: TGTGCCAGCAGCTTAGGGCAGGGGGCGTATCAGCCCCAGCATTTT; d_call: TRBD1; clone_size: .; v_call: TRBV7-2; j_call: TRBJ1-5
cdr3_aa: CASSPDYFNIQYF; cdr3_nt: TGTGCCAGCAGCCCTGACTACTTTAACATTCAGTACTTC; d_call: .; clone_size: .; v_call: TRBV7-2; j_call: TRBJ2-4
cdr3_aa: CASCAANYGYTF; cdr3_nt: TGTGCCAGCTGCGCGGCTAACTATGGCTACACCTTC; d_call: .; clone_size: .; v_call: TRBV2; j_call: TRBJ1-2
cdr3_aa: CASSLGLAGAQETQYF; cdr3_nt: TGTGCCAGCAGCTTGGGACTAGCGGGGGCCCAAGAGACCCAGTACTTC; d_call: TRBD2; clone_size: medium-sized; v_call: TRBV5-6; j_call: TRBJ2-5
cdr3_aa: CSVFWSGGEQFF; cdr3_nt: TGCAGCGTTTTCTGGTCTGGGGGGGAGCAGTTCTTC; d_call: .; clone_size: .; v_call: TRBV29-1; j_call: TRBJ2-1
cdr3_aa: CAGKTGHKSSYNEQFF; cdr3_nt: TGTGCCGGAAAAACGGGACATAAAAGCTCCTACAATGAGCAGTTCTTC; d_call: .; clone_size: many; v_call: TRBV21-1; j_call: TRBJ2-1
cdr3_aa: CASSRDTAYEQYF; cdr3_nt: TGTGCCAGCAGTCGGGACACAGCATACGAGCAGTACTTC; d_call: .; clone_size: once; v_call: TRBV6-6; j_call: TRBJ2-7
cdr3_aa: CASLKQVNEQFF; cdr3_nt: TGTGCCAGCCTGAAACAGGTCAATGAGCAGTTCTTC; d_call: .; clone_size: .; v_call: TRBV6-6; j_call: TRBJ2-1
cdr3_aa: CASSHASGGQETQYF; cdr3_nt: TGTGCCAGCAGCCATGCTAGCGGGGGGCAAGAGACCCAGTACTTC; d_call: TRBD2; clone_size: few; v_call: TRBV4-2; j_call: TRBJ2-5
cdr3_aa: CASSLVAGYEKLFF; cdr3_nt: TGTGCCAGCAGCTTAGTCGCGGGGTATGAAAAACTGTTTTTT; d_call: .; clone_size: many; v_call: TRBV7-2; j_call: TRBJ1-4
cdr3_aa: CSVYARGSMSYGYTF; cdr3_nt: TGCAGCGTTTACGCAAGGGGTAGCATGAGCTATGGCTACACCTTC; d_call: .; clone_size: .; v_call: TRBV29-1; j_call: TRBJ1-2
cdr3_aa: CASSQSSGPQHF; cdr3_nt: TGTGCCAGCAGCCAAAGTAGCGGGCCCCAGCATTTT; d_call: .; clone_size: .; v_call: TRBV4-2; j_call: TRBJ1-5
cdr3_aa: CSVETGRGGNEQYF; cdr3_nt: TGCAGCGTTGAGACCGGCAGGGGCGGAAACGAGCAGTACTTC; d_call: .; clone_size: .; v_call: TRBV29-1; j_call: TRBJ2-7
cdr3_aa: CASSLGLAGYEQYF; cdr3_nt: TGTGCCAGCAGCTTGGGACTAGCGGGGTACGAGCAGTACTTC; d_call: TRBD2; clone_size: .; v_call: TRBV7-2; j_call: TRBJ2-7
cdr3_aa: CASSTRQGRVYGYTF; cdr3_nt: TGTGCCAGCAGCACTAGACAGGGAAGAGTCTATGGCTACACCTTC; d_call: TRBD1; clone_size: .; v_call: TRBV5-6; j_call: TRBJ1-2
cdr3_aa: CASQSPYSYEQYF; cdr3_nt: TGTGCCAGCCAGAGCCCCTACTCTTACGAGCAGTACTTC; d_call: .; clone_size: .; v_call: TRBV25-1; j_call: TRBJ2-7
cdr3_aa: CADSGQLNYGYTF; cdr3_nt: TGTGCCGACAGTGGACAGCTTAACTATGGCTACACCTTC; d_call: .; clone_size: .; v_call: TRBV7-2; j_call: TRBJ1-2
cdr3_aa: CASSEAYWASPYGYTF; cdr3_nt: TGTGCCAGCAGTGAAGCTTATTGGGCATCTCCCTATGGCTACACCTTC; d_call: .; clone_size: .; v_call: TRBV2; j_call: TRBJ1-2
cdr3_aa: CASTLQPGSTDTQYF; cdr3_nt: TGTGCCAGCACCCTGCAACCGGGGAGCACAGATACGCAGTATTTT; d_call: .; clone_size: .; v_call: TRBV7-2; j_call: TRBJ2-3
cdr3_aa: CASSQDRGRAGGSYGYTF; cdr3_nt: TGCGCCAGCAGCCAAGATCGGGGGAGGGCAGGGGGCTCCTATGGCTACACCTTC; d_call: TRBD1; clone_size: .; v_call: TRBV4-3; j_call: TRBJ1-2
cdr3_aa: CAWRSQPNSYEQYF; cdr3_nt: TGTGCCTGGAGGAGCCAGCCGAACTCCTACGAGCAGTACTTC; d_call: .; clone_size: .; v_call: TRBV30; j_call: TRBJ2-7
cdr3_aa: CASSLDVKYTDTQYF; cdr3_nt: TGTGCCAGCAGCTTAGATGTAAAGTACACAGATACGCAGTATTTT; d_call: .; clone_size: .; v_call: TRBV11-2; j_call: TRBJ2-3
cdr3_aa: CAWGSQQGNTIYF; cdr3_nt: TGTGCCTGGGGTTCACAACAGGGAAACACCATATATTTT; d_call: .; clone_size: .; v_call: TRBV30; j_call: TRBJ1-3
cdr3_aa: CASRNDLGNQPQHF; cdr3_nt: TGTGCCAGCAGGAATGACTTAGGCAATCAGCCCCAGCATTTT; d_call: .; clone_size: many; v_call: TRBV2; j_call: TRBJ1-5
cdr3_aa: CSVGRDRGINEQYF; cdr3_nt: TGCAGCGTTGGACGGGACAGGGGGATTAATGAGCAGTACTTC; d_call: TRBD1; clone_size: .; v_call: TRBV29-1; j_call: TRBJ2-7
cdr3_aa: CASSLGTDRSEAFF; cdr3_nt: TGTGCCAGCAGCTTGGGGACCGACAGGTCTGAAGCTTTCTTT; d_call: .; clone_size: few; v_call: TRBV7-9; j_call: TRBJ1-1
cdr3_aa: CASSLSQKTQYF; cdr3_nt: TGTGCCAGCAGCTTGTCCCAAAAAACGCAGTATTTT; d_call: .; clone_size: medium-sized; v_call: TRBV7-2; j_call: TRBJ2-3
cdr3_aa: CASSLAIQTNYGYTF; cdr3_nt: TGTGCCAGCAGCTTAGCGATACAGACTAACTATGGCTACACCTTC; d_call: .; clone_size: few; v_call: TRBV7-2; j_call: TRBJ1-2
cdr3_aa: CASSPVGTNSPLHF; cdr3_nt: TGTGCCAGCTCACCAGTGGGTACAAATTCACCCCTCCACTTT; d_call: .; clone_size: once; v_call: TRBV18; j_call: TRBJ1-6
cdr3_aa: CASSPTGFFGYTF; cdr3_nt: TGTGCCAGCTCACCAACCGGGTTTTTTGGCTACACCTTC; d_call: .; clone_size: few; v_call: TRBV18; j_call: TRBJ1-2
cdr3_aa: CASSGPGHSSEQYF; cdr3_nt: TGTGCCAGCAGTGGACCGGGACACTCCTCCGAGCAGTACTTC; d_call: .; clone_size: few; v_call: TRBV6-6; j_call: TRBJ2-7
cdr3_aa: CSVSGQRNTEAFF; cdr3_nt: TGCAGCGTTAGCGGGCAGCGGAACACTGAAGCTTTCTTT; d_call: .; clone_size: few; v_call: TRBV29-1; j_call: TRBJ1-1
cdr3_aa: CASSLNGATYEQYF; cdr3_nt: TGTGCCAGCAGCTTAAACGGGGCAACCTACGAGCAGTACTTC; d_call: .; clone_size: few; v_call: TRBV11-2; j_call: TRBJ2-7
cdr3_aa: CASSHRGPSYNEQFF; cdr3_nt: TGTGCCAGCAGTCATCGGGGTCCGTCCTACAATGAGCAGTTCTTC; d_call: .; clone_size: few; v_call: TRBV7-2; j_call: TRBJ2-1
cdr3_aa: CASSPPGGRWTQYF; cdr3_nt: TGTGCCAGCAGCCCCCCGGGGGGTCGGTGGACCCAGTACTTC; d_call: TRBD2; clone_size: .; v_call: TRBV6-6; j_call: TRBJ2-5
cdr3_aa: CASSHDRNNSPLHF; cdr3_nt: TGCGCCAGCAGCCACGACAGGAATAATTCACCCCTCCACTTT; d_call: .; clone_size: .; v_call: TRBV4-3; j_call: TRBJ1-6
cdr3_aa: CASSLSTGVNTEAFF; cdr3_nt: TGCGCCAGCAGCTTGTCTACAGGTGTGAACACTGAAGCTTTCTTT; d_call: .; clone_size: .; v_call: TRBV5-1; j_call: TRBJ1-1
cdr3_aa: CASSDTSGQGHNQPQHF; cdr3_nt: TGTGCCAGCAGTGACACATCGGGACAGGGACACAATCAGCCCCAGCATTTT; d_call: TRBD1; clone_size: few; v_call: TRBV6-4; j_call: TRBJ1-5
cdr3_aa: CAWSMWGMNTGELFF; cdr3_nt: TGTGCCTGGAGTATGTGGGGGATGAACACCGGGGAGCTGTTTTTT; d_call: .; clone_size: once; v_call: TRBV30; j_call: TRBJ2-2
cdr3_aa: CASSRTATDYGYTF; cdr3_nt: TGTGCCAGCAGTCGGACGGCGACAGACTATGGCTACACCTTC; d_call: .; clone_size: .; v_call: TRBV6-5; j_call: TRBJ1-2
cdr3_aa: CASSSYQETQYF; cdr3_nt: TGTGCCAGCTCATCGTACCAAGAGACCCAGTACTTC; d_call: .; clone_size: .; v_call: TRBV18; j_call: TRBJ2-5
cdr3_aa: CASSTWGVGSTEAFF; cdr3_nt: TGTGCCAGCAGTACATGGGGAGTTGGGAGCACTGAAGCTTTCTTT; d_call: .; clone_size: .; v_call: TRBV28; j_call: TRBJ1-1
cdr3_aa: CASSLEGTGRWNSPLHF; cdr3_nt: TGTGCCAGCAGCTTAGAAGGGACAGGGAGGTGGAATTCACCCCTCCACTTT; d_call: TRBD1; clone_size: .; v_call: TRBV7-9; j_call: TRBJ1-6